A single sample is the source of the 17 T cell receptor beta chains below, sequenced in a study of radiotherapy plus CTLA-4 blockade in lung cancer. Clones were read by immunoSEQ multiplex PCR, and TCRdb kept only the in-frame ones, dropping some. The sample includes 50,000 to 70,000 clones, roughly four fifths of them seen just once. Sequenced here: peripheral blood, sampled from a patient treated with radiotherapy plus ipilimumab. Receptors originate from a human donor with non-small cell lung cancer whose response to radiotherapy plus ipilimumab could not be evaluated.

Here the CDR3 reads CAWSPRQGDYGYTF. CDR3 nucleotide sequence: TGTGCCTGGAGTCCGCGACAGGGGGACTATGGCTACACCTTC. The V call is TRBV30, the J call TRBJ1-2; 9 bases agree with TRBD1. The CDR3 is 14 amino acids. Germline CDR1 is GTSNPN and CDR2 is SVGIG (reference sequence). The junction had 4 bases not matched to a gene; V was cut back by 2 bases and J by 3 bases. Using reference TRBV30 and TRBJ1-2 for the parts outside the CDR3, the full variable domain is SQTIHQWPATLVQPVGSPLSLECTVEGTSNPNLYWYRQAAGRGLQLLFYSVGIGQISSEVPQNLSASRPQDRQFILSSKKLLLSDSGFYLCAWSPRQGDYGYTFGSGTRLTVV.

This clone appeared once. V usage is TRBV6-4 and J usage is TRBJ2-3; D gene ambiguous. In germline, CDR1 is MRHNA, CDR2 SNTAGT. The CDR3 has 13 residues. V was cut by 4 bases and J by 1 base, with 6 bases left in between. This CDR3 is CASSGSGTDTQYF. The DNA of the CDR3 is TGTGCCAGCAGTGGATCGGGCACAGATACGCAGTATTTT.

The rearrangement uses TRBV2 and TRBJ1-2, with D hard to call. V shed 8 bases and J shed 4 bases, with 8 bases lying between them. CDR1 and CDR2 (germline): SNHLY, FYNNEI. This CDR3 is 11 amino acids long. CDR3 bases: TGTGCCAGCGGCGGCGGCTATGGCTACACCTTC. Translating it yields CASGGGYGYTF.

This clone was detected only a few times. This chain links TRBV28 with TRBJ2-1; 10 nucleotides agree with TRBD1. V dropped 6 bases and J dropped 3; count of bases not matched to a gene: 8. The CDR3 is made up of 16 amino acids. Germline-derived CDR1 and CDR2 are MDHEN and SYDVKM. CDR3 sequence: CASRTGRTGGYNEQFF. The DNA for the CDR3 is TGTGCCAGCAGAACAGGCCGGACAGGGGGCTACAATGAGCAGTTCTTC.

The CDR3 reads CASTSGQGGNEQFF. The CDR3 bases are TGTGCCAGTACCTCGGGACAGGGAGGAAATGAGCAGTTCTTC. The chain is built from TRBV19 and TRBJ2-1; 9 bases agree with TRBD1. Germline V CDR1 and CDR2: LNHDA, SQIVND (reference sequence). Unmatched junction bases numbered 8, after V lost 7 bases and J lost 7 bases. This CDR3 spans 14 amino acids.

The chain uses TRBV7-2 and TRBJ2-7, with D tentatively TRBD2 (7 bases). From germline, CDR1 is SGHTA and CDR2 FQGNSA. The CDR3 consists of 14 residues. Trimming cost V 5 bases and J 5 bases, with 16 bases left between them. The CDR3 DNA reads as TGTGCCAGCAGCCCCCGTCCGGGGGGCCACGAGCAGTACTTC. This sequence encodes CASSPRPGGHEQYF. The whole variable domain, remainder taken from reference TRBV7-2 and TRBJ2-7, is GAGVSQSPSNKVTEKGKDVELRCDPISGHTALYWYRQSLGQGLEFLIYFQGNSAPDKSGLPSDRFSAERTGGSVSTLTIQRTQQEDSAVYLCASSPRPGGHEQYFGPGTRLTVT.

The J gene is TRBJ1-4, the V gene TRBV27, with TRBD1 identical over 12 bases. The CDR3 runs 15 residues. The trim removed 6 bases at V and 4 bases at J, leaving 3 bases unmatched. The germline gives CDR1 MNHEY, CDR2 SMNVEV (reference sequence). CDR3 residues: CASRGQGAGNEKLFF. Here the CDR3 DNA reads TGTGCCAGCAGGGGACAGGGGGCAGGTAATGAAAAACTGTTTTTT.

The chain is built from TRBV19 and TRBJ2-2; D is perhaps TRBD1 (6 bases). This CDR3 has 15 residues. V shed 8 bases and J shed 2 bases, with 15 bases lying between them. CDR1 is LNHDA and CDR2 is SQIVND in the germline V gene (reference sequence). The CDR3, as DNA: TGTGCCAGTGTAAACCCAGGGGTAAACACCGGGGAGCTGTTTTTT. Protein: CASVNPGVNTGELFF.

This chain connects TRBV6-5 to TRBJ2-3; 11 bases fit TRBD1. The CDR3 sequence is 16 residues long. Germline-derived CDR1 and CDR2 are MNHEY and SVGAGI. After removal of 4 bases from V and 4 bases from J, the junction contained 7 bases not matched to a gene. The CDR3 DNA sequence: TGTGCCAGCAGTTCCTGGGGACAGGGGGTCTCAGATACGCAGTATTTT. It is translated as CASSSWGQGVSDTQYF.

This clone was counted a single time. V usage is TRBV19 and J usage is TRBJ1-3; 7 bases are shared with TRBD1. The germline V gene has CDR1 LNHDA and CDR2 SQIVND (reference sequence). This CDR3 is built from 15 residues. V dropped 7 bases and J dropped 2; count of bases not matched to a gene: 8. CDR3 amino acids: CASTRPDRAGNTIYF. The CDR3 coding sequence is TGTGCCAGTACGAGGCCCGACAGGGCTGGAAACACCATATATTTT.

CDR3 sequence: CASSLRLAGARSYNEQFF. The DNA of the CDR3 is TGTGCCAGCAGTTTACGGCTAGCGGGGGCCCGCTCCTACAATGAGCAGTTCTTC. This chain links TRBV27 with TRBJ2-1, with 10 positions matching TRBD2. With 2 bases clipped from V and 0 bases from J, the junction kept 7 bases outside the gene matches. CDR3 length: 18 amino acids. CDR1 is MNHEY and CDR2 is SMNVEV in the germline V gene (reference sequence).

V is TRBV4-3 and J is TRBJ2-2; 9 bases match TRBD1. V dropped 4 bases and J dropped 0; count of bases not matched to a gene: 3. Germline CDR1 and CDR2: LGHNA and YSLEER. The CDR3 totals 16 residues. The CDR3 loop reads CASSRGQGTNTGELFF. CDR3 DNA: TGCGCCAGCAGCCGAGGACAGGGGACGAACACCGGGGAGCTGTTTTTT.

V and J are TRBV5-8 and TRBJ2-5, with TRBD2 as a possible D gene (5 bases). This CDR3 spans 11 amino acids. Germline CDR1 and CDR2: SGHTS and YDEGEE. This CDR3 is CAVPPSIPQYF. Here the CDR3 DNA reads TGTGCTGTTCCCCCTAGCATCCCCCAGTACTTC.

The chain combines TRBV7-2 with TRBJ1-2; no definite D call. The germline CDR1 and CDR2 sequences are SGHTA and FQGNSA. The CDR3 extends over 13 amino acids. V lost 7 bases, J lost 3 bases, and 12 bases lay in between. As DNA, the CDR3 is TGTGCCAGCACCGGGTTTCGGGACTATGGCTACACCTTC. Translation gives CASTGFRDYGYTF.

The rearrangement links TRBV5-1 to TRBJ2-7; D is perhaps TRBD1 (5 bases). There are 13 residues in the CDR3. The germline V gene encodes CDR1 SGHRS and CDR2 YFSETQ. Trimming pared 1 base from V and 5 bases from J, leaving 10 bases between. As DNA, the CDR3 is TGCGCCAGCAGCTTGCAGGGTATCGACGAGCAGTACTTC. Protein: CASSLQGIDEQYF.

Only a few counts were recorded for this clone. The chain links TRBV9 to TRBJ1-4, with 8 bases fitting TRBD1. J lost 5 bases, V lost 0 bases, and 6 bases had no gene match. The germline V gene encodes CDR1 SGDLS and CDR2 YYNGEE. The CDR3 length is 16 residues. This chain's CDR3 is CASSVDPGGINEKLFF. The CDR3 DNA is TGTGCCAGCAGCGTAGACCCAGGGGGCATAAATGAAAAACTGTTTTTT.

The chain joins TRBV27 to TRBJ2-5; 8 bases line up with TRBD1. CDR1 and CDR2 (germline): MNHEY, SMNVEV (reference sequence). V dropped 0 bases and J dropped 4; count of bases not matched to a gene: 13. This CDR3 region has 18 residues. As DNA, the CDR3 is TGTGCCAGCAGTTTATCGTCCCGAGGACAGGGTTTTGGAGAGACCCAGTACTTC. The encoded protein is CASSLSSRGQGFGETQYF.